One and the same sample provided the 20 T cell receptor beta chains below, sequenced in a study of shared clonotypes between healthy human individuals. Data came from immunoSEQ multiplex PCR; TCRdb stores just in-frame clones and leaves some out. The sample yields about 460,000 clones, 70% to 80% seen once. The sequenced sample consisted of PBMCs. These receptors were collected from a woman between 40 and 50 years old in good health. Some clones in this sample may be carry-over from other donors' samples.

As to this clone: With a far larger clone one base away, a read error is the likely cause. The identical CDR3 is also encoded by other nucleotide sequences in the sample. This CDR3 reads CASSPPRQGENTIYF. In DNA, the CDR3 is TGCGCCAGCTCACCTCCCCGACAGGGGGAAAACACCATATATTTT. The V call is TRBV18, the J call TRBJ1-3; TRBD1 matches at 9 bases. The CDR3 totals 15 residues. Germline values: CDR1 KGHSH, CDR2 LQKENI. The full variable domain, in which reference TRBV18 and TRBJ1-3 provide the parts outside the CDR3, is NAGVMQNPRHLVRRRGQEARLRCSPMKGHSHVYWYRQLPEEGLKFMVYLQKENIIDESGMPKERFSAEFPKEGPSILRIQQVVRGDSAAYFCASSPPRQGENTIYFGEGSWLTVV.

V usage is TRBV6-4 and J usage is TRBJ1-1; D unresolved. The CDR3 extends over 13 amino acids. Per the germline V gene, CDR1 is MRHNA and CDR2 is SNTAGT. V was clipped by 9 bases and J by 0 bases, with 11 bases between them. CDR3 DNA sequence: TGTGCCAGTAGGGCAGAAATGAACACTGAAGCTTTCTTT. Protein sequence: CASRAEMNTEAFF.

This clone was detected many times. This chain uses TRBV29-1 with TRBJ2-7; 8 bases match TRBD2. Germline V gene lookup returns CDR1 SQVTM and CDR2 ANQGSEA. V was clipped by 1 base and J by 2 bases; unmatched bases: 1. The CDR3 is 13 amino acids. The CDR3 nucleotides read TGCAGCGTTGAAGTTAGCGGGACCTACGAGCAGTACTTC. Translation: CSVEVSGTYEQYF.

The rearrangement joins TRBV27 to TRBJ2-7, with D tentatively TRBD1 or TRBD2 (5 bases each). The CDR3 is 12 residues long. With 5 bases removed from V and 8 bases from J, the gap between germline ends came to 13 bases. Germline-derived CDR1 and CDR2 are MNHEY and SMNVEV (reference sequence). The CDR3 DNA reads as TGTGCCAGCAGTCGAAGGGACGGTCAGCAGTACTTC. It specifies CASSRRDGQQYF.

The chain uses TRBV18 and TRBJ2-7; tentative D call: TRBD2 (6 bases). Germline V CDR1 and CDR2: KGHSH, LQKENI. This CDR3 contains 14 residues. Trimming stripped 4 bases from V and 6 bases from J, with 16 bases between. This CDR3 reads CASSRGGDGGEQYF. The CDR3 DNA is TGTGCCAGCTCACGGGGCGGGGATGGAGGCGAGCAGTACTTC.

The chain employs TRBV6-4 and TRBJ1-1; maybe TRBD1 (5 bases). Germline V lookup: CDR1 MRHNA, CDR2 SNTAGT. The CDR3 contains 13 residues. V lost 6 bases and J 3 bases, leaving 11 bases between the germline ends. The CDR3 region is CASSLQEHTEAFF. CDR3 bases: TGTGCCAGCAGCCTACAGGAGCACACTGAAGCTTTCTTT.

This chain connects TRBV4-1 to TRBJ1-2, with D tentatively TRBD1 (6 bases). Germline V gene data show CDR1 as MGHRA and CDR2 as YSYEKL. The CDR3 contains 15 residues. Trimming left V 4 bases short and J 5 bases short, with 17 bases between. The CDR3 sequence is CASSLSLGGEYGYTF. CDR3 sequence (DNA): TGCGCCAGCAGCCTAAGCTTAGGGGGGGAATATGGCTACACCTTC.

This clone was recorded a few times. The chain uses TRBV5-1 and TRBJ2-5; D uncertain. The germline V and J ends were trimmed by 4 bases and 1 base, with 11 bases remaining between them. CDR3 length equals 14 residues. Germline loops: CDR1 SGHRS, CDR2 YFSETQ. CDR3 sequence reads: CASSPRAGQETQYF. CDR3 coding DNA: TGCGCCAGCAGCCCCCGGGCAGGCCAAGAGACCCAGTACTTC.

The chain joins TRBV11-2 to TRBJ2-7, with 7 bases identical to TRBD1. Per the germline V gene, CDR1 is SGHAT and CDR2 is FQNNGV. Germline trimming cut 3 bases from V and 0 bases from J; bases unmatched to any gene: 5. The CDR3 contains 15 residues. The CDR3 sequence: CASSFYRGSSYEQYF. Here the CDR3 DNA reads TGTGCCAGCAGCTTCTACAGGGGCTCCTCCTACGAGCAGTACTTC.

This clone was seen a single time. The CDR3 sequence is CASSLVWTRTSGANVLTF. The CDR3 region has the DNA TGTGCCAGCAGCTTAGTTTGGACAAGGACCTCTGGGGCCAACGTCCTGACTTTC. V is TRBV7-2 and J is TRBJ2-6, with D possibly TRBD1 on 5 matching bases. Germline V lookup: CDR1 SGHTA, CDR2 FQGNSA. Between the trimmed V and J ends, which lost 1 base and 0 bases, there was a span of 13 bases. The CDR3 is 18 residues long. The entire variable domain, with the rest obtained from reference TRBV7-2 and TRBJ2-6, is as follows: GAGVSQSPSNKVTEKGKDVELRCDPISGHTALYWYRQSLGQGLEFLIYFQGNSAPDKSGLPSDRFSAERTGGSVSTLTIQRTQQEDSAVYLCASSLVWTRTSGANVLTFGAGSRLTVL.

This clone appeared a few times. The rearrangement uses TRBV7-2 and TRBJ2-1; tentatively, D is TRBD2 (6 bases). V lost 1 base and J 7 bases, leaving 14 bases between the germline ends. CDR3 size: 15 residues. The V gene's germline CDR1 is SGHTA and CDR2 FQGNSA. CDR3 sequence (DNA): TGTGCCAGCAGCTTAGGGACTACCCATTTGAATGAGCAGTTCTTC. It codes for CASSLGTTHLNEQFF.

This clone was found once. V usage is TRBV29-1 and J usage is TRBJ2-7, with D tentatively TRBD1 (6 bases). Trimming stripped 1 base from V and 1 base from J, with 11 bases between. Germline assignment: CDR1 SQVTM and CDR2 ANQGSEA. This CDR3 contains 14 residues. The CDR3: CSVEGTDDSYEQYF. The DNA for the CDR3 is TGCAGCGTTGAAGGGACAGACGATTCCTACGAGCAGTACTTC.

This chain connects TRBV5-1 to TRBJ1-1, with TRBD1 identical over 7 bases. The V gene's germline CDR1 is SGHRS and CDR2 YFSETQ. The CDR3 is 18 residues long. J was trimmed by 4 bases and V by 0 bases; bases with no gene match: 15. The CDR3 loop is CASSLVFPPDPGGTEAFF. CDR3 bases: TGCGCCAGCAGCTTGGTTTTTCCGCCCGACCCAGGGGGCACTGAAGCTTTCTTT. Combining the CDR3 with reference TRBV5-1 and TRBJ1-1 gives the whole variable domain KAGVTQTPRYLIKTRGQQVTLSCSPISGHRSVSWYQQTPGQGLQFLFEYFSETQRNKGNFPGRFSGRQFSNSRSEMNVSTLELGDSALYLCASSLVFPPDPGGTEAFFGQGTRLTVV.

The chain joins TRBV9 to TRBJ1-1, with D uncertain. This CDR3 has 14 residues. Germline V gene sequence: CDR1 SGDLS, CDR2 YYNGEE. V lost 2 bases, J lost 1 base, and 9 bases lay in between. The CDR3 bases are TGTGCCAGCAGCGTCGGACGCAGGAACACTGAAGCTTTCTTT. Its translation is CASSVGRRNTEAFF.

The chain is built from TRBV4-2 and TRBJ2-6; D is ambiguous. The CDR3 runs to 16 residues. In germline, CDR1 is LGHNA, CDR2 YNFKEQ. Trimming removed 0 bases from V and 2 bases from J, with 8 bases in between. The CDR3 DNA follows: TGTGCCAGCAGCCAAGATGGGCAGACTGGGGCCAACGTCCTGACTTTC. It specifies CASSQDGQTGANVLTF.

The J gene is TRBJ1-1, the V gene TRBV5-1, with 8 bases aligning to TRBD1. The CDR3 has 13 residues. Germline V gene data show CDR1 as SGHRS and CDR2 as YFSETQ. V lost 5 bases to trimming and J lost 8 bases; unmatched junction nucleotides: 8. The CDR3 is CASRRTGPEEAFF. In DNA, the CDR3 is TGCGCCAGCAGAAGGACAGGGCCGGAGGAAGCTTTCTTT.

Notes on this clone: In the same sample, other DNA sequences code for this CDR3. This chain links TRBV29-1 with TRBJ2-5, with D hard to call. Per the germline V gene, CDR1 is SQVTM and CDR2 is ANQGSEA. Between the trimmed V and J ends, which lost 3 bases and 2 bases, there was a span of 7 bases. The CDR3 runs to 12 residues. The CDR3 here is CSVDRTQETQYF. The CDR3 DNA reads as TGCAGCGTTGACCGTACTCAAGAGACCCAGTACTTC. Together with reference TRBV29-1 and TRBJ2-5, the CDR3 gives the full variable domain: SAVISQKPSRDICQRGTSLTIQCQVDSQVTMMFWYRQQPGQSLTLIATANQGSEATYESGFVIDKFPISRPNLTFSTLTVSNMSPEDSSIYLCSVDRTQETQYFGPGTRLLVL.

The chain carries TRBV2 and TRBJ2-1; D perhaps matches TRBD1 (5 bases). V was cut by 7 bases and J by 9 bases, with 13 bases left in between. This CDR3 is built from 12 residues. From germline, CDR1 is SNHLY and CDR2 FYNNEI. CDR3 nucleotide sequence: TGTGCCAGCATGGCAGGGTGGGGTGAGCAGTTCTTC. Translation: CASMAGWGEQFF.

In the case of this clone: With only one base between it and a far larger clone, this is likely a read error. Other DNA variants within this sample encode the same CDR3. The chain has TRBV13 and TRBJ2-7; perhaps TRBD1 as D (6 bases). The CDR3 consists of 14 residues. Trimming cost V 4 bases and J 1 base, with 11 bases left between them. Germline CDR1 and CDR2: PRHDT and FYEKMQ (reference sequence). The CDR3 sequence: CASSSGTPSYEQYF. The CDR3 coding sequence is TGTGCCAGCAGCTCCGGGACACCTTCCTACGAGCAGTACTTC.

The chain employs TRBV29-1 and TRBJ2-1, with TRBD2 matching over 11 bases. Germline values: CDR1 SQVTM, CDR2 ANQGSEA. The J segment lost 4 bases and the V segment lost 5 bases, leaving 13 bases of the junction unmatched. This CDR3 comprises 17 residues. The CDR3 loop is CSVRLGLAGGWYNEQFF. CDR3 coding DNA: TGCAGCGTTAGGCTGGGGCTAGCGGGAGGTTGGTACAATGAGCAGTTCTTC.